The 23 T cell receptor beta chains below all came from one sample that was sequenced in a study of blood T cell repertoires in COVID-19. This table comes from immunoSEQ multiplex PCR, and its TCRdb copy is limited to in-frame clones, with some not included. This table holds more than 150,000 clones, more than 80% found once. Sequencing was done on a sample of peripheral blood. Source of these receptors: a woman aged 80 or older with COVID-19, enrolled during active disease.

The rearrangement links TRBV7-9 to TRBJ2-1; no clear D gene. Per the germline V gene, CDR1 is SEHNR and CDR2 is FQNEAQ (reference sequence). Trimming took 4 bases from V and 6 from J, leaving 7 bases between them. CDR3 size: 12 residues. The CDR3 DNA is TGTGCCAGCAGCTCCGGTCGCAATGAGCAGTTCTTC. It codes for CASSSGRNEQFF.

This chain connects TRBV19 to TRBJ1-2; a possible D gene is TRBD1 (5 bases). V dropped 3 bases and J dropped 8 bases, with 13 bases sitting between them. CDR1 is LNHDA and CDR2 is SQIVND in the germline V gene (reference sequence). This CDR3 spans 13 amino acids. CDR3 amino acids: CASSINRLEGYTF. The CDR3, as DNA: TGTGCCAGTAGTATTAACAGGCTAGAAGGCTACACCTTC.

The gene calls are TRBV18 and TRBJ2-1, with D maybe TRBD2 (5 bases). CDR1 is KGHSH, CDR2 LQKENI, per germline. CDR3 length equals 14 residues. V lost 4 bases, J lost 4 bases, and 11 bases lay in between. The CDR3 DNA follows: TGTGCCAGCTCACTGGTTCGCGGGTACAATGAGCAGTTCTTC. It yields the protein CASSLVRGYNEQFF.

The V and J genes are TRBV4-1 and TRBJ2-7; D perhaps matches TRBD2 (5 bases). Germline V gene sequence: CDR1 MGHRA, CDR2 YSYEKL. V was cut by 0 bases and J by 3 bases, with 9 bases left in between. CDR3 length equals 14 residues. CDR3 amino acids: CASSQDLTSYEQYF. CDR3 nucleotides: TGCGCCAGCAGCCAAGATTTAACTAGCTACGAGCAGTACTTC.

This clone has a single count. This rearrangement joins TRBV5-1 to TRBJ2-5, with 7 bases identical to TRBD2. This CDR3 contains 15 residues. Trimming took 2 bases from V and 1 from J; bases not matched to a gene: 5. CDR1 SGHRS and CDR2 YFSETQ come from the germline V gene. The CDR3 loop is CASSFGGRGQETQYF. CDR3 bases: TGCGCCAGCAGCTTCGGAGGGAGGGGCCAAGAGACCCAGTACTTC. Filled out from reference TRBV5-1 and TRBJ2-5, the complete variable domain reads KAGVTQTPRYLIKTRGQQVTLSCSPISGHRSVSWYQQTPGQGLQFLFEYFSETQRNKGNFPGRFSGRQFSNSRSEMNVSTLELGDSALYLCASSFGGRGQETQYFGPGTRLLVL.

The chain uses TRBV3-1 (or the pseudogene TRBV3-2) and TRBJ2-3, with 10 positions matching TRBD2. V shed 2 bases and J 1 base; nucleotides not matched to a gene: 6. The CDR3 contains 17 residues. Germline CDR1 and CDR2: LGHDT and YNNKEL (reference sequence). For the CDR3, the DNA is TGTGCCAGCAGCCAACTAGCGGGGGCGAGAGGCACAGATACGCAGTATTTT. Amino acids: CASSQLAGARGTDTQYF.

The chain combines TRBV19 with TRBJ1-2; TRBD1 is a possible D gene (5 bases). V lost 4 bases and J 1 base, leaving 19 bases between the germline ends. The CDR3 is 17 residues long. CDR1 and CDR2 from the germline V gene are LNHDA and SQIVND (reference sequence). CDR3 in DNA: TGTGCCAGTAGTACCTCGGGGGAGGGAAAACTTAACTATGGCTACACCTTC. The encoded protein is CASSTSGEGKLNYGYTF. Based on the CDR3 plus reference TRBV19 and TRBJ1-2, the full variable domain is DGGITQSPKYLFRKEGQNVTLSCEQNLNHDAMYWYRQDPGQGLRLIYYSQIVNDFQKGDIAEGYSVSREKKESFPLTVTSAQKNPTAFYLCASSTSGEGKLNYGYTFGSGTRLTVV.

For the CDR3, the DNA is TGTGCCAGCAGCCCCAACAGGGGGCGATACACAGATACGCAGTATTTT. This gives the protein CASSPNRGRYTDTQYF. V gene TRBV28 combines with J gene TRBJ2-3; TRBD1 agrees at 9 bases. CDR1 is MDHEN and CDR2 is SYDVKM in the germline V gene. The CDR3 has 16 residues. V was pared by 6 bases and J by 2 bases, with 9 bases of the junction left unmatched.

This chain connects TRBV28 to TRBJ1-2; D might be TRBD1 (5 bases). This CDR3 contains 13 residues. Per the germline V gene, CDR1 is MDHEN and CDR2 is SYDVKM. Trimming took 5 bases from V and 4 from J, leaving 11 bases between them. The CDR3 DNA reads as TGTGCCAGCAGTCCCCAGACAGTCTATGGCTACACCTTC. Encoded protein: CASSPQTVYGYTF.

The CDR3 DNA reads TGTGCCAGCAGCCAAGAAGTGTCGGGAGAGCAGTACTTC. This sequence encodes CASSQEVSGEQYF. The chain uses TRBV16 and TRBJ2-7; D perhaps matches TRBD2 (5 bases). This CDR3 contains 13 residues. V was shortened by 2 bases and J by 7 bases, with 12 bases between the two germline ends. In germline, CDR1 is KGHSY, CDR2 FQNENV.

The V call is TRBV7-2, the J call TRBJ2-5; maybe TRBD2 (6 bases). This CDR3 has 13 amino acids. CDR1 SGHTA and CDR2 FQGNSA come from the germline V gene. V was pared by 0 bases and J by 9 bases, with 11 bases between. In DNA, the CDR3 is TGTGCCAGCAGCTTAGCGCCGGGAGACGCCCAGTACTTC. It codes for CASSLAPGDAQYF.

The chain uses TRBV19 and TRBJ2-3, with D possibly matching TRBD1 (5 bases). V was trimmed by 4 bases and J by 0 bases, leaving 8 bases between them. CDR3 length: 14 amino acids. Germline CDR1 LNHDA, CDR2 SQIVND (reference sequence). The CDR3 loop reads CASSRPGSTDTQYF. DNA of the CDR3: TGTGCCAGTAGTAGGCCAGGGAGCACAGATACGCAGTATTTT.

The genes are TRBV5-1 and TRBJ1-1; D remains ambiguous. With 2 bases removed from V and 0 bases from J, the gap between germline ends came to 5 bases. The CDR3 contains 13 residues. Germline V gene lookup returns CDR1 SGHRS and CDR2 YFSETQ. The DNA for the CDR3 is TGCGCCAGCAGCTTAACAATGAACACTGAAGCTTTCTTT. It yields the protein CASSLTMNTEAFF.

The CDR3 loop reads CASSYRLAGADEQFF. CDR3 nucleotide sequence: TGTGCCAGCAGCTACAGACTAGCGGGAGCAGATGAGCAGTTCTTC. The genes are TRBV7-6 and TRBJ2-1, with TRBD2 matching over 12 bases. The germline V gene encodes CDR1 SGHVS and CDR2 FNYEAQ. The length of the CDR3 is 15 residues. The trim removed 4 bases at V and 8 bases at J, leaving 6 bases unmatched.

The chain has TRBV27 and TRBJ1-6; 7 bases align to TRBD1. The ends lost 6 bases at V and 4 bases at J; junction bases unmatched: 9. Germline lookup yields CDR1 MNHEY and CDR2 SMNVEV (reference sequence). The CDR3 is made up of 16 amino acids. In DNA form, the CDR3 reads TGTGCCAGCAGACCCCGGGACAGAGCTTATAATTCACCCCTCCACTTT. It specifies CASRPRDRAYNSPLHF.

In DNA, the CDR3 is TGTGCCAGCAGCCGCATACTAACAGGGGCGGATACGCAGTATTTT. It translates to CASSRILTGADTQYF. The genes are TRBV5-6 and TRBJ2-3; TRBD1 matches at 7 bases. The length of the CDR3 is 15 residues. CDR1 SGHDT and CDR2 YYEEEE come from the germline V gene. Losses at the gene ends were 4 bases for V and 6 bases for J; bases not matched to a gene: 11.

The V gene is TRBV5-8, the J gene TRBJ1-2, with 9 bases that match TRBD1. CDR3 size: 14 residues. The junction had 6 bases not matched to a gene; V was cut back by 5 bases and J by 4 bases. Germline assignment: CDR1 SGHTS and CDR2 YDEGEE. CDR3 coding DNA: TGTGCCAGCAGGAGCCCGGGACAGGGCTATGGCTACACCTTC. This gives the protein CASRSPGQGYGYTF.

The chain links TRBV6-1 to TRBJ1-2; TRBD1 aligns across 9 bases. The germline V gene has CDR1 MNHNS and CDR2 SASEGT. V was clipped by 0 bases and J by 14 bases; unmatched bases: 16. The CDR3 extends over 16 amino acids. Here the CDR3 DNA reads TGTGCCAGCAGTGAAGCAGGTCGTGGACAGGGGAAGTTGGAGACCTTC. It translates to CASSEAGRGQGKLETF.

This clone was counted only a few times. The J gene is TRBJ2-2, the V gene TRBV7-9; tentatively, D is TRBD1 (8 bases). This CDR3 region has 16 residues. The germline V gene has CDR1 SEHNR and CDR2 FQNEAQ (reference sequence). V lost 1 base and J lost 5, with 14 bases in between. CDR3 loop: CASSLGTGGETGELFF. In DNA form, the CDR3 reads TGTGCCAGCAGCTTAGGCACAGGGGGGGAAACCGGGGAGCTGTTTTTT.

This rearrangement joins TRBV7-8 to TRBJ2-2; 7 nucleotides match TRBD2. Germline-derived CDR1 and CDR2 are SGHVS and FQNEAQ. The CDR3 is 14 amino acids. J gave up 9 bases and V 3 bases, and 7 bases lay outside the gene matches. DNA of the CDR3: TGTGCCAGCAGCTTTAGCGGGCTCGGCCGGGAGCTGTTTTTT. Translation gives CASSFSGLGRELFF.

This sequence joins TRBV24-1 and TRBJ2-1; D not resolved. V was shortened by 9 bases and J by 7 bases, with 9 bases between the two germline ends. From germline, CDR1 is KGHDR and CDR2 SFDVKD. The CDR3 has 11 amino acids. The CDR3 here is CATSTWNEQFF. CDR3 in DNA: TGTGCCACCTCAACTTGGAATGAGCAGTTCTTC.

This chain joins TRBV7-2 and TRBJ1-5; weak D call: TRBD1 (5 bases). The CDR3 has 15 residues. The ends were cut back, 3 bases at V and 2 bases at J, with 11 bases in the middle. Germline values: CDR1 SGHTA, CDR2 FQGNSA. CDR3 coding DNA: TGTGCCAGCAGCTTGCCGGGGACTGGCAATCAGCCCCAGCATTTT. It specifies CASSLPGTGNQPQHF.

J is TRBJ1-1 and V is TRBV4-1; a weak D match, TRBD1 (6 bases). The CDR3 extends over 15 amino acids. CDR1 and CDR2 from the germline V gene are MGHRA and YSYEKL. V was clipped by 5 bases and J by 2 bases, with 15 bases between them. CDR3 bases: TGCGCCAGCAGCACGCAACAGGGATATAACACTGAAGCTTTCTTT. It encodes CASSTQQGYNTEAFF.